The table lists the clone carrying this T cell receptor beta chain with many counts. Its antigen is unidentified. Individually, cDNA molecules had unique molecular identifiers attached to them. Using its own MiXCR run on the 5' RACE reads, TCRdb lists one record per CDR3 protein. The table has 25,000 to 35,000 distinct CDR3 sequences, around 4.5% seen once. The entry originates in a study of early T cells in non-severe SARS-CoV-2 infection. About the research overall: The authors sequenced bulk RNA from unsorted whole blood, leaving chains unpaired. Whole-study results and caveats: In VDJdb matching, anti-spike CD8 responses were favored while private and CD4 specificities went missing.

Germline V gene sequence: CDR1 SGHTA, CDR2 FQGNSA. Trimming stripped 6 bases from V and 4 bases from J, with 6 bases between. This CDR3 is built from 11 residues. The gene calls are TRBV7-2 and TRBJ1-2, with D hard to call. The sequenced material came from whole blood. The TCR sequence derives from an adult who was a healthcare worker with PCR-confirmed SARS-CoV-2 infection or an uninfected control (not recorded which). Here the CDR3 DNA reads TGTGCCAGCAGTGACGGCTATGGCTACACCTTC. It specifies CASSDGYGYTF.